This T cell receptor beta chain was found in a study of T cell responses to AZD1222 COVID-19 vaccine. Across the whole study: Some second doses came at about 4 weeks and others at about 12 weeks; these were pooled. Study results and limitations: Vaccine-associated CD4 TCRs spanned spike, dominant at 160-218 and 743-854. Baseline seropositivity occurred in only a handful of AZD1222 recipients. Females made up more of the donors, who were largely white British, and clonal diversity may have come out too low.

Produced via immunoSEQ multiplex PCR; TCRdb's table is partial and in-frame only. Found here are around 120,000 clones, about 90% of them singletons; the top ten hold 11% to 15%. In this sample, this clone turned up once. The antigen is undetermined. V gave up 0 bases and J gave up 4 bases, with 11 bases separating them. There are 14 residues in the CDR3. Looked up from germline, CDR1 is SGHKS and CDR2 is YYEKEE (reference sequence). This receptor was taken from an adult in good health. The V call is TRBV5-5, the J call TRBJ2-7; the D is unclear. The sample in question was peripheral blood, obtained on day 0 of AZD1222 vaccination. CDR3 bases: TGTGCCAGCAGCTTGGAGGTCCATGGTTACGAGCAGTACTTC. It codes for CASSLEVHGYEQYF.